This T cell receptor beta chain was sequenced during a study of blood T cell repertoires in COVID-19. Study-wide context: There were acute and convalescent COVID-19 samples, and they came from the United States, Italy and Spain.

The method was immunoSEQ multiplex PCR; TCRdb's version includes in-frame clones alone and lacks a portion of them. The sample comprises over 200,000 clones, roughly 90% of which are singletons, and 1.9% rests with the top ten. The CDR3 runs 15 residues. Trimming at V came to 2 bases and at J to 8 bases, leaving 3 bases not matched to a gene. CDR1 MGHRA and CDR2 YSYEKL come from the germline V gene. V is TRBV4-1 and J is TRBJ1-6; 10 positions match TRBD1. Sequencing used peripheral blood. This sequence originates from a man aged 35 to 55 with active or convalescent COVID-19. The DNA of the CDR3 is TGCGCCAGCAGCCAATCCGGGACAGGGGATTCACCCCTCCACTTT. This gives the protein CASSQSGTGDSPLHF.